This T cell receptor beta chain was captured in a study of T cell changes during pregnancy in multiple sclerosis. This clone has a handful of counts. The table came from immunoSEQ multiplex PCR; TCRdb's copy has only in-frame clones and leaves some out. There are under 60,000 clones in the sample; about nine tenths occur only once, and approximately 0.6% lies in the top ten. Germline-derived CDR1 and CDR2 are LNHDA and SQIVND (reference sequence). Trimming took 1 base from V and 2 from J, leaving 12 bases between them. This CDR3 contains 17 residues. The sequence came from a female donor with multiple sclerosis, enrolled in a pregnancy study. The material was CD4+ T cells from peripheral blood mononuclear cells, obtained after pregnancy. V is TRBV19 and J is TRBJ1-6, with a tentative D call TRBD1 (5 bases). CDR3 amino acids: CASSIVKGIAYNSPLHF. As DNA, the CDR3 is TGTGCCAGTAGTATAGTGAAGGGGATCGCCTATAATTCACCCCTCCACTTT. The variable domain in full, completed from reference TRBV19 and TRBJ1-6, reads DGGITQSPKYLFRKEGQNVTLSCEQNLNHDAMYWYRQDPGQGLRLIYYSQIVNDFQKGDIAEGYSVSREKKESFPLTVTSAQKNPTAFYLCASSIVKGIAYNSPLHFGNGTRLTVT.